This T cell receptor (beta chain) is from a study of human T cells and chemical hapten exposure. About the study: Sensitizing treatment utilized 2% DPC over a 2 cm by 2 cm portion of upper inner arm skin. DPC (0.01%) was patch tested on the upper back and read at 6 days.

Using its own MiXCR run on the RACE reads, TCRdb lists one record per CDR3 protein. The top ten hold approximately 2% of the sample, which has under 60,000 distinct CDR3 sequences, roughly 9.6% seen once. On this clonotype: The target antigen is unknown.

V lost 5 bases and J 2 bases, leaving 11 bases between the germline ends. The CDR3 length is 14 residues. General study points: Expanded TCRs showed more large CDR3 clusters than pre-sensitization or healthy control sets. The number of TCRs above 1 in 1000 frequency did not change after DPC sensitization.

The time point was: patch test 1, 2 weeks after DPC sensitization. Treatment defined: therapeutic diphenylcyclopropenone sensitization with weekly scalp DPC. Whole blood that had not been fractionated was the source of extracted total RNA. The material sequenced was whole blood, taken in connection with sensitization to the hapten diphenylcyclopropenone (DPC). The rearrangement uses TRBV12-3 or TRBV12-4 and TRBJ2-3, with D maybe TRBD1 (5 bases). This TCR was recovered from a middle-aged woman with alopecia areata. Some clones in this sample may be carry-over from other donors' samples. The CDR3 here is CASSPRANTDTQYF. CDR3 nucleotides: TGTGCCAGCAGTCCCAGGGCCAACACAGATACGCAGTATTTT.